This TCR beta chain is drawn from a study of alternative splicing in chronic myeloid leukemia remission (dated by TCRdb to about 2020). At the level of the whole study: RNA sequencing was used to profile peripheral blood from chronic-phase CML patients at diagnosis and at remission, and the results were compared with those from healthy donors. Median ages were about 53 years at diagnosis, roughly 60 at remission and around 37 for healthy controls. Trizol was used to extract total RNA from peripheral blood mononuclear cells of diagnosis, remission and control samples. The female/male split was 11/5 for diagnosis samples, 8/3 for remission samples and 2/4 for controls.

This clonotype was seen more than once but under ten times. Its antigen is unknown. As normal controls, peripheral blood was provided by six healthy donors. The CDR3 has 13 amino acids, counting the end cysteine and phenylalanine. The entry carries no DNA sequence. The germline V gene supplies CDR1 SGHVS and CDR2 FNYEAQ. The library was prepared using bulk RNA-seq. The TruSeq Stranded RNA sample prep kit was used to generate libraries of poly-A-enriched mRNA from an input of roughly 0.9 ug total RNA. Paired-end sequencing was carried out on a HiSeq 2500, and each sample was sequenced in triplicate. RNA-seq read length was 125 nucleotides per mate. In the original analysis: After trimming, reads were aligned to hg38 using STAR v2.7, and quality control was handled by FASTQC, RSeQC and multiqc. Salmon 0.14.1 was used to quantify gene expression levels as transcripts per million (TPM). Principal component analysis suggested that trial, library batch, sequencing batch, treatment regimen and sex did not drive transcriptomic profiles. The reads, reprocessed by TCRdb, yield one row per CDR3 protein sequence and no DNA. The V and J calls here are based on TCRdb, not the publication. The sample table lists about 300 distinct CDR3 sequences, approximately 94% of them with a count of one. Clones ranked in the top ten supply approximately 14% of the sample.

Overall results and qualifications from the work: Blood cell composition varied strongly between timepoints, moving from enrichment of myeloid progenitors at diagnosis to enrichment of mature lymphoid cells at remission. At remission, blood cell composition had been reconfigured so that it resembled normal controls enriched in lymphoid cells.

Sequencing was carried out using PBMCs. The sequence was obtained from a person aged 25-55 years in good health. The V and J segments used are TRBV7-6 and TRBJ2-7; TCRdb lists TRBD2, though no DNA is available to test this call. CDR3 loop: CASSLWEAGEGYF.